This T cell receptor (beta chain) is drawn from a study of T cell repertoires in cytomegalovirus infection. CDR1 is SEHNR, CDR2 FQNEAQ, per germline (reference sequence). Between the trimmed V and J ends, which lost 8 bases and 5 bases, there was a span of 18 bases. This CDR3 is 14 amino acids long. This clonotype was counted ten times or more. Its antigen is still unknown. Study findings and constraints: CMV carriers with the relevant HLA were identified by cumulative public TCR beta family frequency.

TCRdb re-analysed the reads in MiXCR, keeping a single row per CDR3 protein. This table holds approximately 490,000 distinct CDR3 sequences, about 11% found once. The genes are TRBV7-9 and TRBJ1-1; D perhaps matches TRBD1 (6 bases). The specimen was PBMCs. This sequence originates from a human donor in good health (CMV status not recorded). Some clones in this sample may be carry-over from other donors' samples. CDR3 in DNA: TGTGCCAGCGGGGGTGGGGGCGATGTGACTGAAGCTTTCTTT. Its protein product is CASGGGGDVTEAFF. Using reference TRBV7-9 and TRBJ1-1 for the parts outside the CDR3, the full variable domain is DTGVSQNPRHKITKRGQNVTFRCDPISEHNRLYWYRQTLGQGPEFLTYFQNEAQLEKSRLLSDRFSAERPKGSFSTLEIQRTEQGDSAMYLCASGGGGDVTEAFFGQGTRLTVV.